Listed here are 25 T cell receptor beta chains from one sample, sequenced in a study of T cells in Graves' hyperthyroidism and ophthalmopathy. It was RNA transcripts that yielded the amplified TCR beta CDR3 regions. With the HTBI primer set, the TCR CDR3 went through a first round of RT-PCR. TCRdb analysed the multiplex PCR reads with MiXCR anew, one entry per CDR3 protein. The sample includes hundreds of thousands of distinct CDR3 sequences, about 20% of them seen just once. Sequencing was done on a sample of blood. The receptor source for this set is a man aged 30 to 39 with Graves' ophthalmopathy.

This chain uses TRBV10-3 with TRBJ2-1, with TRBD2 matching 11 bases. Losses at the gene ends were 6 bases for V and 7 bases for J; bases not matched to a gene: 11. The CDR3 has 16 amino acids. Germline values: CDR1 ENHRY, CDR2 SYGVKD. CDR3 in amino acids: CAISGTSGPGWNEQFF. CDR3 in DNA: TGTGCCATCAGCGGGACTAGCGGCCCTGGTTGGAATGAGCAGTTCTTC.

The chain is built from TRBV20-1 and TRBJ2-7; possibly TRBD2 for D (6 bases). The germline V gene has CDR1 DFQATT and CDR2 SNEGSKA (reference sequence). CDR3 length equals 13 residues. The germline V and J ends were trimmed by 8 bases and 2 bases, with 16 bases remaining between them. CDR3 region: CSQTRGSTYEQYF. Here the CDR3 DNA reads TGCAGTCAAACTCGGGGGTCGACCTACGAGCAGTACTTC.

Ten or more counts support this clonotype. The CDR3 DNA follows: TGTGCCTGTCGACGGAACCTAAACACTGAAGCTTTCTTT. Protein product: CACRRNLNTEAFF. V gene TRBV30 combines with J gene TRBJ1-1; D gene uncertain. There are 13 residues in the CDR3. Per the germline V gene, CDR1 is GTSNPN and CDR2 is SVGIG (reference sequence). Trimming pared 6 bases from V and 2 bases from J, leaving 13 bases between.

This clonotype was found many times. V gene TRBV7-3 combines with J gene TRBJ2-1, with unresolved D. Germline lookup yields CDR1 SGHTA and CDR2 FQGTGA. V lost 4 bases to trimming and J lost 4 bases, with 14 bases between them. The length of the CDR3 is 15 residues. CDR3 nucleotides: TGTGCCAGCAGCTCGACTGGGGTGAGGTACAATGAGCAGTTCTTC. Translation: CASSSTGVRYNEQFF. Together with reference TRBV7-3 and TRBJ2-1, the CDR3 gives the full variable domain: GAGVSQTPSNKVTEKGKYVELRCDPISGHTALYWYRQSLGQGPEFLIYFQGTGAADDSGLPNDRFFAVRPEGSVSTLKIQRTERGDSAVYLCASSSTGVRYNEQFFGPGTRLTVL.

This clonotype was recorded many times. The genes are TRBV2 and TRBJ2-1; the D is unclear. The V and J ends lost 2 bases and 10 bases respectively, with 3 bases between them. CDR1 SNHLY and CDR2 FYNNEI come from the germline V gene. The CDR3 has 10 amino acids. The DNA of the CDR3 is TGTGCCAGCAGTGAATGGGAGCAGTTCTTC. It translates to CASSEWEQFF.

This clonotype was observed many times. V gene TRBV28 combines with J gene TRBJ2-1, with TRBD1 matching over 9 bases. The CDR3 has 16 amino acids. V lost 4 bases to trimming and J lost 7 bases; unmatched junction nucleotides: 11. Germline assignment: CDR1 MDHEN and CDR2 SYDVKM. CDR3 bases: TGTGCCAGCAGTTACATACTGGACAGGGGTGGGAATGAGCAGTTCTTC. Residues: CASSYILDRGGNEQFF.

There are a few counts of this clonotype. CDR3 coding DNA: TGTGCCAGCAGCCAAGGGACCCCGGGACAGGGGGAAGCAGATACGCAGTATTTT. Protein product: CASSQGTPGQGEADTQYF. The J gene is TRBJ2-3, the V gene TRBV3-1, with 11 nucleotides matching TRBD1. CDR1 LGHDT and CDR2 YNNKEL come from the germline V gene (reference sequence). V was clipped by 1 base and J by 4 bases; unmatched bases: 10. This CDR3 is built from 18 residues.

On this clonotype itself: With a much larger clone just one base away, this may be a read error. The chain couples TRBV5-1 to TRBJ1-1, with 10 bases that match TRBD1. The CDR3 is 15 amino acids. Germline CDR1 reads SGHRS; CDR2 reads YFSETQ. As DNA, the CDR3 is TGCGCCAGCAGCAAAGGACAGGGGGGGAACACTGAAGTTTTCTTT. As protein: CASSKGQGGNTEVFF.

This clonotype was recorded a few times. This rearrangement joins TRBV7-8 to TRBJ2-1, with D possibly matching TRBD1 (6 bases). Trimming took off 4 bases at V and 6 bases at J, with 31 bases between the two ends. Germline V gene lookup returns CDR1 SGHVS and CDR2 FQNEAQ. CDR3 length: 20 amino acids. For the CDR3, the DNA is TGTGCCAGCAGCTCGACCCAAGGTACTTTCCCCGGGACAAGGGGCAATGAGCAGTTCTTC. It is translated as CASSSTQGTFPGTRGNEQFF.

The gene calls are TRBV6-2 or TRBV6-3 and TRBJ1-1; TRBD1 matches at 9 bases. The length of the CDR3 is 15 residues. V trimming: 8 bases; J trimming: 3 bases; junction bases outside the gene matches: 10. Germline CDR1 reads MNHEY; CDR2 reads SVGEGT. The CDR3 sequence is CASHGDRASYTEAFF. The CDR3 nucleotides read TGTGCCAGCCATGGGGACAGGGCTTCGTACACTGAAGCTTTCTTT.

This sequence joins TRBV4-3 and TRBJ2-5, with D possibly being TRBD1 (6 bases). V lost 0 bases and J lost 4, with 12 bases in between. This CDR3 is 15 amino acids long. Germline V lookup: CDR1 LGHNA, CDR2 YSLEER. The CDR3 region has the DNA TGCGCCAGCAGCCAAGATGGGCTGGGGGCAGAGACCCAGTACTTC. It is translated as CASSQDGLGAETQYF.

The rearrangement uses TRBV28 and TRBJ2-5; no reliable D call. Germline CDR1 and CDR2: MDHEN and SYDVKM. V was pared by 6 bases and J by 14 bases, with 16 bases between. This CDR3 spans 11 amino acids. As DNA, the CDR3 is TGTGCCAGCAGCCCCCCAGGATCAGTCTACTTC. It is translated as CASSPPGSVYF.

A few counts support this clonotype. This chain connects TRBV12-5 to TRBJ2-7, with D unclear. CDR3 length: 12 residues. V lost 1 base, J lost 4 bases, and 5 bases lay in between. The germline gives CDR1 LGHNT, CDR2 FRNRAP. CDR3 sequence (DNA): TGTGCTAGTGGTTTGGACGAATACGAGCAGTACTTC. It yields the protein CASGLDEYEQYF.

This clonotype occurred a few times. CDR3 DNA sequence: TGTGCCAGCAGCTTAGGGACTAGCGGGCTCCTGCAGCAGTACTTC. Amino acid sequence: CASSLGTSGLLQQYF. V usage is TRBV3-1 and J usage is TRBJ2-7, with 12 bases identical to TRBD2. CDR1 and CDR2 (germline): LGHDT, YNNKEL (reference sequence). The trim removed 5 bases at V and 8 bases at J, leaving 10 bases unmatched. The CDR3 loop spans 15 amino acids.

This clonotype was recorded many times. As DNA, the CDR3 is TGTGCCAGCAGCCAAGTTATATCGGGAGACTACGAGCAGTACTTC. This gives the protein CASSQVISGDYEQYF. The V gene is TRBV3-1, the J gene TRBJ2-7, with D maybe TRBD2 (6 bases). Germline lookup yields CDR1 LGHDT and CDR2 YNNKEL (reference sequence). The CDR3 covers 15 residues. Trimming cost V 1 base and J 3 bases, with 13 bases left between them.

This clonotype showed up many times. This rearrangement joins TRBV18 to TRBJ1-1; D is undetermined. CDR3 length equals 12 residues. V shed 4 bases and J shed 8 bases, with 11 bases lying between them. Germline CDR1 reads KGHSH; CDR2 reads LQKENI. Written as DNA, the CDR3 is TGTGCCAGCTCACAAGGGCCCACGGAAGCTTTCTTT. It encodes CASSQGPTEAFF.

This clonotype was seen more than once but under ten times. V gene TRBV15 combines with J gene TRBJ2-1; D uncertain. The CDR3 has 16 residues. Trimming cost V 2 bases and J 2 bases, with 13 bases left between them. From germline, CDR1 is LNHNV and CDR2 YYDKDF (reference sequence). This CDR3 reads CATSRHDLRAYNEQFF. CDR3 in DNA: TGTGCCACCAGCAGACACGATCTAAGGGCCTACAATGAGCAGTTCTTC.

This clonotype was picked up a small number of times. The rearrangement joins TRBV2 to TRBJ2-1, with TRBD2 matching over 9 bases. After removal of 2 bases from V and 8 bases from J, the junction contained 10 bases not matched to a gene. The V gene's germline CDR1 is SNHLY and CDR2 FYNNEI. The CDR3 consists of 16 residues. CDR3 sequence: CASSEFSSGGLDEQFF. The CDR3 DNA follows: TGTGCCAGCAGTGAATTCAGTAGCGGGGGCTTGGATGAGCAGTTCTTC.

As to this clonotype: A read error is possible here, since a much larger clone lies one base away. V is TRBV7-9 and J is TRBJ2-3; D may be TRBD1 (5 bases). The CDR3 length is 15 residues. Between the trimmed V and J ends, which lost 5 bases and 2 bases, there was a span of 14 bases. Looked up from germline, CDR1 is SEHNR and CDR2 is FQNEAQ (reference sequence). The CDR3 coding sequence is TGTGCCAGCAGCAAGACAGAGGCGTACACAGATACGCAGTATTTT. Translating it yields CASSKTEAYTDTQYF.

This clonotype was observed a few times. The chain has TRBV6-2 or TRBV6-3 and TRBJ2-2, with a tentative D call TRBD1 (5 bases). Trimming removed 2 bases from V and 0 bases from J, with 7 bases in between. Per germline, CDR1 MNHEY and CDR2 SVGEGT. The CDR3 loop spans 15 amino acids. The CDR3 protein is CASSYETANTGELFF. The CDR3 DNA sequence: TGTGCCAGCAGTTACGAGACAGCGAACACCGGGGAGCTGTTTTTT.

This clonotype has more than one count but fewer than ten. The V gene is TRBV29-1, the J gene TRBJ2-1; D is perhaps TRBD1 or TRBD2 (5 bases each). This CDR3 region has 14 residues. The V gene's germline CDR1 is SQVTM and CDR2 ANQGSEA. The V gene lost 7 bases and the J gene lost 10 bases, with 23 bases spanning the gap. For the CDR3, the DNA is TGCAGCGGTGTCCGGGACCAACTACTTGGGGAGCAGTTCTTC. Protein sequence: CSGVRDQLLGEQFF.

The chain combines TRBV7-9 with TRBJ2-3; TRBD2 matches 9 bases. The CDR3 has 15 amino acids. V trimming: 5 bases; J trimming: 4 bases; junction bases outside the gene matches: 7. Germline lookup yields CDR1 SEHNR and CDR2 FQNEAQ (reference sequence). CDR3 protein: CASSAGTSSSDTQYF. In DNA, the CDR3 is TGTGCCAGCAGCGCCGGGACTAGCAGCTCAGATACGCAGTATTTT.

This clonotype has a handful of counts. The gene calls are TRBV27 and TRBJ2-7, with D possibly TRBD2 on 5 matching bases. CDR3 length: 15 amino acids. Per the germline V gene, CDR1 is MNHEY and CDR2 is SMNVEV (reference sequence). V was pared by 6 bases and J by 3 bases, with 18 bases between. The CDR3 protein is CASRLGTRPDYEQYF. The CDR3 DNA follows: TGTGCCAGCAGGCTCGGAACTAGGCCCGACTACGAGCAGTACTTC.

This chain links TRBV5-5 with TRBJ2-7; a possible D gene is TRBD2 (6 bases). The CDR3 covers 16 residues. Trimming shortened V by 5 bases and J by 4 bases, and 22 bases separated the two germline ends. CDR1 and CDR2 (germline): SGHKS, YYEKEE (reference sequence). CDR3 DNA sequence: TGTGCCAGCAGTTTTGAAGGTGCGGGATTAATTTACGAGCAGTACTTC. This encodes CASSFEGAGLIYEQYF.

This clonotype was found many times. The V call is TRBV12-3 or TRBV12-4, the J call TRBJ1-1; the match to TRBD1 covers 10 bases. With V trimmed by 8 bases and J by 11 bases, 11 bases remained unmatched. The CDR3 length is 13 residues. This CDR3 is CASGFRDRGNAFF. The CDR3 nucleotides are TGTGCCAGCGGATTCCGGGACAGGGGTAACGCTTTCTTT.